These T cell receptor beta chains were read from a single sample in a study of OX40 agonist ivuxolimab in advanced cancers. Some clones are missing from TCRdb's copy, which holds only in-frame ones; the method was immunoSEQ multiplex PCR. The data hold 30,000 to 40,000 clones, with 80% to 90% observed a single time. The sample consisted of CD4+ or CD8+ T cells sorted from blood, taken in a trial of the OX40 agonist ivuxolimab. These receptors were obtained from an adult with an advanced solid tumor such as melanoma, head and neck, liver or kidney cancer. The CDR3 runs from the conserved cysteine through the conserved F or W. A D gene is named only where the DNA matches it firmly. For some rows the clone size is stated as once, few or many, or as a class when expanded; others skip it.

d_call	j_call	v_call	clone_size	cdr3_length	cdr3_nt	cdr3_aa
.	TRBJ2-3	TRBV6-6	.	15	TGTGCCAGCAGTTACTTGTTGCGTACCACAGATACGCAGTATTTT	CASSYLLRTTDTQYF
.	TRBJ1-2	TRBV29-1	.	12	TGCAGCTCGTCCGGGACGGATTATGGCTACACCTTC	CSSSGTDYGYTF
.	TRBJ1-3	TRBV13	.	15	TGTGCCAGCAGCACCGAGCAAGGCTCTGGAAACACCATATATTTT	CASSTEQGSGNTIYF
.	TRBJ1-2	TRBV27	.	14	TGTGCCAGCAGTTCTGGAGCAGGGGAAAATGGCTACACCTTC	CASSSGAGENGYTF
.	TRBJ2-1	TRBV4-3	.	16	TGCGCCAGCAGCCAAGATATACCCCCGTCCTACAATGAGCAGTTCTTC	CASSQDIPPSYNEQFF
.	TRBJ1-6	TRBV28	.	15	TGTGCCAGCAGCCCCTACGACTCCTATAATTCACCCCTCCACTTT	CASSPYDSYNSPLHF
TRBD1	TRBJ2-3	TRBV7-3	.	15	TGTGCCAGCAGCTGGGGACAGGGCCCTGCGGATACGCAGTATTTT	CASSWGQGPADTQYF
TRBD1	TRBJ1-1	TRBV7-9	.	13	TGTGCCAGCAGCTACTCGACAGGGACTGAAGCTTTCTTT	CASSYSTGTEAFF
TRBD1	TRBJ1-2	TRBV9	.	14	TGTGCCAGCAGCGCCCGGGACAGAAACTATGGCTACACCTTC	CASSARDRNYGYTF
.	TRBJ1-3	TRBV7-9	.	11	TGTGCCAGCAGCGACGGGAACACCATATATTTT	CASSDGNTIYF
TRBD2	TRBJ2-3	TRBV6-4	.	15	TGTGCCAGCAGTGACTCTAGCGGGCTCACAGATACGCAGTATTTT	CASSDSSGLTDTQYF
.	TRBJ1-2	TRBV5-6	.	13	TGTGCCAGCAGCTTGGGCGACAGCTATGGCTACACCTTC	CASSLGDSYGYTF
.	TRBJ2-3	TRBV4-3	.	13	TGCGCCAGCAGCCAAGTTCTAATGTCCGCGCAGTATTTT	CASSQVLMSAQYF
.	TRBJ2-7	TRBV7-6	few	12	TGTGCCAGCAGCTTAGGGGGCGACGAGCAGTACTTC	CASSLGGDEQYF
.	TRBJ1-1	TRBV27	.	14	TGTGCCAGCAGTTTAAATAATCCGAACACTGAAGCTTTCTTT	CASSLNNPNTEAFF
.	TRBJ1-1	TRBV30	.	15	TGTGCCTGGGGTCCCGGGGGGGTCGACAATGAAGAAGCTTTCTTT	CAWGPGGVDNEEAFF
TRBD1	TRBJ1-6	TRBV2	.	19	TGTGCCAGCAGTGAAGTGCAGGGGGCTCCTAGCTCCTATAATTCACCCCTCCACTTT	CASSEVQGAPSSYNSPLHF
TRBD1	TRBJ1-1	TRBV4-3	few	14	TGCGCCAGCAGCCAAAGACAGGGTAACACTGAAGCTTTCTTT	CASSQRQGNTEAFF
.	TRBJ1-1	TRBV25-1	.	13	TGTGCCAGCAGTGACAGGAGGAACACTGAAGCTTTCTTT	CASSDRRNTEAFF
.	TRBJ1-2	TRBV14	.	16	TGTGCCAGCAGCCAGGGCCTCTTAACAGCTAACTATGGCTACACCTTC	CASSQGLLTANYGYTF
.	TRBJ1-1	TRBV7-8	.	15	TGTGCCAGCAGCTTGGGGGGAGTCATGAACACTGAAGCTTTCTTT	CASSLGGVMNTEAFF
.	TRBJ2-2	TRBV4-1	.	13	TGCGCCAGCAGCCAAGGAGGTACCGGGGAGCTGTTTTTT	CASSQGGTGELFF
.	TRBJ1-1	TRBV27	.	13	TGTGCCAGCAGTTTATCTGGCTCGGTTGAAGCTTTCTTT	CASSLSGSVEAFF
.	TRBJ1-1	TRBV19	.	13	TGTGCCAGTAGTATTTTTGGGAGAACTGAAGCTTTCTTT	CASSIFGRTEAFF
.	TRBJ2-5	TRBV4-1	.	13	TGCGCCAGCAGCTCGACAGACCAAGAGACCCAGTACTTC	CASSSTDQETQYF
.	TRBJ2-1	TRBV4-1	.	11	TGCGCCAGCAGCCAAGACGGCGAGCAGTTCTTC	CASSQDGEQFF
.	TRBJ2-6	TRBV29-1	.	13	TGCAGCGCTCGAGGTTCTGGGGCCAACGTCCTGACTTTC	CSARGSGANVLTF
TRBD2	TRBJ2-3	TRBV11-2	once	18	TGTGCCAGCAGCTCCTCCTCTGGCGGGGGGGCCTTGGCAGATACGCAGTATTTT	CASSSSSGGGALADTQYF